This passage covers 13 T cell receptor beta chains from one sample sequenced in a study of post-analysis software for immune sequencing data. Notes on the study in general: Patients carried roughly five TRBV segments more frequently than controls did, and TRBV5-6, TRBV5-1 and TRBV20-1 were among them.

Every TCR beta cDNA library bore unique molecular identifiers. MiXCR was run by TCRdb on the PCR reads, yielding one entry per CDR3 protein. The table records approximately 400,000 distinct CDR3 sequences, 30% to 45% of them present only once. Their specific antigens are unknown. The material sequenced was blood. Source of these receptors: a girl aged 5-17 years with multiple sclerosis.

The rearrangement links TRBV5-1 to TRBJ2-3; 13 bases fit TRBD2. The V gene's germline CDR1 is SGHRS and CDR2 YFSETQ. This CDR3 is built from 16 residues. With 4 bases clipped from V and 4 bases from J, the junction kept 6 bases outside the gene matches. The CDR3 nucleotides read TGCGCCAGCAGCGCGGGACTAGCGGGGATCTCAGATACGCAGTATTTT. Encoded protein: CASSAGLAGISDTQYF. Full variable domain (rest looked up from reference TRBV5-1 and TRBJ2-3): KAGVTQTPRYLIKTRGQQVTLSCSPISGHRSVSWYQQTPGQGLQFLFEYFSETQRNKGNFPGRFSGRQFSNSRSEMNVSTLELGDSALYLCASSAGLAGISDTQYFGPGTRLTVL.

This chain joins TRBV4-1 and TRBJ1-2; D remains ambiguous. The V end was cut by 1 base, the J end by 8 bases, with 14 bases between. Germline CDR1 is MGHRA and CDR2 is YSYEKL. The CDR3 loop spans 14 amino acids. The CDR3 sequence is CASSQVWQAEGYTF. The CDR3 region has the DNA TGCGCCAGCAGCCAAGTGTGGCAGGCAGAGGGCTACACCTTC.

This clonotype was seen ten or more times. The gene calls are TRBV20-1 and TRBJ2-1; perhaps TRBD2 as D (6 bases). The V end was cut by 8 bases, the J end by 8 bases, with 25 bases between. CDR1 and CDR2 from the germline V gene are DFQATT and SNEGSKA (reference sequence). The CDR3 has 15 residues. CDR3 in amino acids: CSLPTGGITVDEQFF. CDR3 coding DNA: TGCAGTCTTCCGACTGGAGGGATAACGGTCGATGAGCAGTTCTTC.

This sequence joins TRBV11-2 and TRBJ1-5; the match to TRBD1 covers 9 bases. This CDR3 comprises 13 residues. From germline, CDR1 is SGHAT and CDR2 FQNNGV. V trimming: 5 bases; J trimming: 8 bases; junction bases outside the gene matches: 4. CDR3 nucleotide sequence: TGTGCCAGCAGCCCGGACAGGGGCGAGCCCCAGCATTTT. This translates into CASSPDRGEPQHF.

CDR3 loop: CASSLDGDTGELFF. The CDR3 DNA reads TGTGCCAGCAGCCTAGACGGGGACACCGGGGAGCTGTTTTTT. V usage is TRBV6-5 and J usage is TRBJ2-2, with D possibly being TRBD2 (5 bases). Germline CDR1 is MNHEY and CDR2 is SVGAGI. This CDR3 comprises 14 residues. V was trimmed by 6 bases and J by 3 bases, leaving 11 bases between them.

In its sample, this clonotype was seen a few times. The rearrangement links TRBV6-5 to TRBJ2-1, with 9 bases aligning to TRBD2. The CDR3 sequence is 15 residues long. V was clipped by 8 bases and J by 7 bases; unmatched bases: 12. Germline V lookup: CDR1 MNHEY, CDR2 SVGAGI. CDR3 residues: CASALGAGGQNEQFF. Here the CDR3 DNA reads TGTGCCAGCGCCCTGGGGGCGGGGGGGCAGAATGAGCAGTTCTTC.

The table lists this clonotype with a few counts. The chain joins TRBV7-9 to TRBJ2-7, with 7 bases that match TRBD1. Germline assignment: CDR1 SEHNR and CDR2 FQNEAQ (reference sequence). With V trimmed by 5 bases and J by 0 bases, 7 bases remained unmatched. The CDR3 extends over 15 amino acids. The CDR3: CASSAGQATSYEQYF. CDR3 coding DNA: TGTGCCAGCAGCGCCGGACAGGCCACCTCCTACGAGCAGTACTTC. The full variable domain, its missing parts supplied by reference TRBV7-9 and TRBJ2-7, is DTGVSQNPRHKITKRGQNVTFRCDPISEHNRLYWYRQTLGQGPEFLTYFQNEAQLEKSRLLSDRFSAERPKGSFSTLEIQRTEQGDSAMYLCASSAGQATSYEQYFGPGTRLTVT.

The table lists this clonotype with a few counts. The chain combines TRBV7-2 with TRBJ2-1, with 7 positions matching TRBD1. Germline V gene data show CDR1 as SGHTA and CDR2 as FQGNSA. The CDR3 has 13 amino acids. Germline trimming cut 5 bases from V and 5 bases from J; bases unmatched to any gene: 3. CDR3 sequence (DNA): TGTGCCAGCAGCCGGGACAGTCACAATGAGCAGTTCTTC. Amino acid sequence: CASSRDSHNEQFF.

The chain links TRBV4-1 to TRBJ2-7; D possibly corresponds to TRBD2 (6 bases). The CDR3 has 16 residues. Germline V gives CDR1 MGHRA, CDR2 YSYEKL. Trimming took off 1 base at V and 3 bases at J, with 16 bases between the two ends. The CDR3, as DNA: TGCGCCAGCAGCCAAGGAAGGGCTAGCGCTAACTACGAGCAGTACTTC. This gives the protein CASSQGRASANYEQYF.

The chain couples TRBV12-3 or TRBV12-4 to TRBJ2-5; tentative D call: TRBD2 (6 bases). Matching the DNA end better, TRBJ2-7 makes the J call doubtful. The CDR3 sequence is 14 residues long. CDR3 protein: CASSLTGDGYEQYF. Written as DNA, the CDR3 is TGTGCCAGCAGTTTGACGGGGGACGGCTACGAGCAGTACTTC.

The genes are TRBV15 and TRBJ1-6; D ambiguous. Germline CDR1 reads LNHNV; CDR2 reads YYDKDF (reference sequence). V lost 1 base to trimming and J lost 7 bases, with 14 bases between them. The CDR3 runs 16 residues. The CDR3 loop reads CATSRAQWIGNSPLHF. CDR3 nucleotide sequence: TGTGCCACCAGCAGAGCCCAGTGGATAGGGAATTCACCCCTCCACTTT.

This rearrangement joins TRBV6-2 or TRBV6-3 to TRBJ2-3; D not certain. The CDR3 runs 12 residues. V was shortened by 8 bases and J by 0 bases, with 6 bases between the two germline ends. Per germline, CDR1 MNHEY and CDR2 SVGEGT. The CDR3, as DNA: TGTGCCAGCTGTATCAGCACAGATACGCAGTATTTT. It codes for CASCISTDTQYF.

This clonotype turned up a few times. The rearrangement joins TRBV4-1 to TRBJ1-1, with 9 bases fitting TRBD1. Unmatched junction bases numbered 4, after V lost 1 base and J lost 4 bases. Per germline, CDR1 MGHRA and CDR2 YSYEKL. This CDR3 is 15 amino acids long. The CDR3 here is CASSQVRTGATEAFF. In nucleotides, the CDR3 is TGCGCCAGCAGCCAAGTTAGGACAGGGGCCACTGAAGCTTTCTTT.